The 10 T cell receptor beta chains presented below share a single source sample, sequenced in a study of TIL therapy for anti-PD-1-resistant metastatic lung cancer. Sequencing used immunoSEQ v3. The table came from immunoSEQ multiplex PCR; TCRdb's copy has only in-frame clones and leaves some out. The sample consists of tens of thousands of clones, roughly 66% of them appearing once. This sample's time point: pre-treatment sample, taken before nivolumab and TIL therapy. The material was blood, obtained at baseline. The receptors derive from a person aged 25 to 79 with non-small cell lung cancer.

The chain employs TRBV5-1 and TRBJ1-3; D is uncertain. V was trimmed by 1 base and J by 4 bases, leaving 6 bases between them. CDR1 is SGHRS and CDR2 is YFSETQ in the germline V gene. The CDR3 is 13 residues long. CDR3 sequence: CASSLSPGNTIYF. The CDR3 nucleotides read TGCGCCAGCAGCTTGTCTCCGGGAAACACCATATATTTT. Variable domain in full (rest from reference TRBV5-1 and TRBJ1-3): KAGVTQTPRYLIKTRGQQVTLSCSPISGHRSVSWYQQTPGQGLQFLFEYFSETQRNKGNFPGRFSGRQFSNSRSEMNVSTLELGDSALYLCASSLSPGNTIYFGEGSWLTVV.

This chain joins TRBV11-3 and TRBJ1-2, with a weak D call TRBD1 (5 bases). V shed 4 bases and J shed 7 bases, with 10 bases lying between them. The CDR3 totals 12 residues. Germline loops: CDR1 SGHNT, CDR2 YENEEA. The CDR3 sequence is CASSWGGSGYTF. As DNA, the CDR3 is TGTGCCAGCAGCTGGGGGGGGTCTGGCTACACCTTC.

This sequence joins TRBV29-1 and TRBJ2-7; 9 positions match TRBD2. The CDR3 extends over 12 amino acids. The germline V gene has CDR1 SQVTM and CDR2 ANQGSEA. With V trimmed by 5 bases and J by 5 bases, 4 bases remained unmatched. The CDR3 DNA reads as TGCAGCGTTATGGGACTAGCTGACGAGCAGTACTTC. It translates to CSVMGLADEQYF.

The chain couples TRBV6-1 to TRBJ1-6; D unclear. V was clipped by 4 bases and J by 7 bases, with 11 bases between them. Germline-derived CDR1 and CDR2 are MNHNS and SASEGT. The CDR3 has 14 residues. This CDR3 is CASSVDGWNSPLHF. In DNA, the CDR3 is TGTGCCAGCAGTGTTGACGGTTGGAATTCACCCCTCCACTTT.

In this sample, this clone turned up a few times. As DNA, the CDR3 is TGTGCCAGCAGACTACTAGCGGGAGTTGTGGAGACCCAGTACTTC. It codes for CASRLLAGVVETQYF. The chain is built from TRBV2 and TRBJ2-5; TRBD2 matches 11 bases. Germline V gene data show CDR1 as SNHLY and CDR2 as FYNNEI. V was clipped by 6 bases and J by 5 bases; unmatched bases: 8. This CDR3 has 15 amino acids. The variable domain in full, with the rest retrieved from reference TRBV2 and TRBJ2-5, is EPEVTQTPSHQVTQMGQEVILRCVPISNHLYFYWYRQILGQKVEFLVSFYNNEISEKSEIFDDQFSVERPDGSNFTLKIRSTKLEDSAMYFCASRLLAGVVETQYFGPGTRLLVL.

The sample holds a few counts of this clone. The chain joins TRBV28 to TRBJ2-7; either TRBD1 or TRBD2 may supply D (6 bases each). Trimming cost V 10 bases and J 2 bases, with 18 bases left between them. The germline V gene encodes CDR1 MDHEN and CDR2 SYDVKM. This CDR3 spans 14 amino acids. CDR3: CATNKGGKPYEQYF. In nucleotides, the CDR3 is TGTGCCACCAACAAGGGGGGAAAGCCCTACGAGCAGTACTTC.

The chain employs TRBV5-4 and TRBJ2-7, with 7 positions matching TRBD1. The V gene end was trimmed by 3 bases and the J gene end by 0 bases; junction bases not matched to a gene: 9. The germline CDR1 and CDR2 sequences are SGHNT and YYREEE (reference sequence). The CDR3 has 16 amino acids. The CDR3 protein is CASSSQTGIDSYEQYF. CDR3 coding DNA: TGTGCCAGCAGCTCACAGACAGGGATTGACTCCTACGAGCAGTACTTC.

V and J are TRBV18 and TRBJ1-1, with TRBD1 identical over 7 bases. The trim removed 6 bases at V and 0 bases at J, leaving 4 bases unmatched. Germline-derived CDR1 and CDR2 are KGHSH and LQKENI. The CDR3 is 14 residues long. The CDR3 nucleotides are TGTGCCAGCTCCGGACAGGACATGAACACTGAAGCTTTCTTT. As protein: CASSGQDMNTEAFF.

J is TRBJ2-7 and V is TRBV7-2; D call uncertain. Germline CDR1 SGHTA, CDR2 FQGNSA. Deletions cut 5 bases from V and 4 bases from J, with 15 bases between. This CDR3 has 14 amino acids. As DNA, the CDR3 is TGTGCCAGCAGCACCCGGGTCACCAAATACGAGCAGTACTTC. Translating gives CASSTRVTKYEQYF.

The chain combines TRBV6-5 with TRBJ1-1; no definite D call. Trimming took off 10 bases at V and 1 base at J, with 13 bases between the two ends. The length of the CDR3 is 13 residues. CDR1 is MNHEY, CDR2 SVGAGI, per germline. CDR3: CATQTYRNTEAFF. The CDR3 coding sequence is TGTGCCACCCAAACATACAGGAACACTGAAGCTTTCTTT.